One T cell receptor beta chain is described in this entry. The CDR3 spans 16 residues. CDR1 is ENHRY and CDR2 is SYGVKD in the germline V gene. The ends were cut back, 6 bases at V and 4 bases at J, with 20 bases in the middle. Sequencing was performed with immunoSEQ multiplex PCR; in TCRdb, only in-frame clones are kept and a portion is missing. This repertoire shows under 15,000 clones, roughly three quarters found once; its top ten account for about 12%. This sample is part of a study of technical replicates of blood from several donors. The chain links TRBV10-3 to TRBJ2-3, with D maybe TRBD2 (7 bases). This clonotype was obtained from a human donor in good health. The sequencing sample was made of PBMCs. The CDR3 loop reads CAIRDGTGGLPDTQYF. As DNA, the CDR3 is TGTGCCATCAGGGATGGGACCGGGGGGCTTCCAGATACGCAGTATTTT.